Included here is one T cell receptor (beta chain) sequence, with context. The CDR3 goes on 3 residues after the read ends, and that part is filled in from the germline J gene. The CDR3 loop spans 14 amino acids. Germline V lookup: CDR1 SNHLY, CDR2 FYNNEI. These data originate in a study of T cells in women clearing cervical HPV infection. Study overall: Cases: HPV16-related CIN3 or worse on histology, 2 invasive cancers.

immunoSEQ multiplex PCR used an average of around 1,200 ng genomic DNA. The repertoire was sequenced with immunoSEQ multiplex PCR; TCRdb's copy has only in-frame clones and lacks some. The repertoire table contains 34,000 or so clones. Source material: blood buffy coat. The TCR originated in a woman aged 18 to 69 with a cervical HPV16 infection that either progressed to CIN3+ or cleared (not recorded which). The rearrangement joins TRBV2 to TRBJ1-4; 9 bases map to TRBD1. This CDR3 is CASSWTGENSPLFF. CDR3 DNA, as far as it was read: TGTGCCAGCAGTTGGACAGGGGAAAATTCACCA. Full variable domain (rest looked up from reference TRBV2 and TRBJ1-4): EPEVTQTPSHQVTQMGQEVILRCVPISNHLYFYWYRQILGQKVEFLVSFYNNEISEKSEIFDDQFSVERPDGSNFTLKIRSTKLEDSAMYFCASSWTGENSPLFFGSGTQLSVL.